A single sample is the source of the 10 T cell receptor beta chains below, sequenced in a study of blood T cell repertoires in COVID-19. TCRdb's table, derived via immunoSEQ multiplex PCR, lists solely in-frame clones and lacks some. Among approximately 150,000 clones listed, 84% were seen once. Sequencing was performed on PBMCs or T cells enriched from blood (not recorded which). These receptors were taken from a man in his fifties or sixties in a cohort exposed to, infected with or recovered from COVID-19 (not recorded which).

This clone was recorded a few times. V and J are TRBV14 and TRBJ2-1; 7 positions agree with TRBD2. With 4 bases clipped from V and 4 bases from J, the junction kept 10 bases outside the gene matches. Germline V CDR1 and CDR2: SGHDN, FVKESK. The CDR3 is made up of 16 amino acids. This chain's CDR3 is CASSPWDYLKYNEQFF. For the CDR3, the DNA is TGTGCCAGCAGCCCGTGGGACTACCTAAAATACAATGAGCAGTTCTTC. Based on the CDR3 plus reference TRBV14 and TRBJ2-1, the full variable domain is EAGVTQFPSHSVIEKGQTVTLRCDPISGHDNLYWYRRVMGKEIKFLLHFVKESKQDESGMPNNRFLAERTGGTYSTLKVQPAELEDSGVYFCASSPWDYLKYNEQFFGPGTRLTVL.

The rearrangement uses TRBV6-1 and TRBJ1-6; tentatively, D is TRBD1 (6 bases). Germline lookup yields CDR1 MNHNS and CDR2 SASEGT. The CDR3 is 19 residues long. Trimming took 3 bases from V and 0 from J, leaving 18 bases between them. The CDR3, as DNA: TGTGCCAGCAGTGAGTGGGGGGGCCCGAGGAGCTCCTATAATTCACCCCTCCACTTT. It yields the protein CASSEWGGPRSSYNSPLHF.

The J gene is TRBJ1-5, the V gene TRBV4-1, with TRBD1 identical over 8 bases. V was pared by 3 bases and J by 0 bases, with 7 bases of the junction left unmatched. From germline, CDR1 is MGHRA and CDR2 YSYEKL. The CDR3 extends over 17 amino acids. CDR3: CASSQTGAGSSNQPQHF. CDR3 nucleotides: TGCGCCAGCAGCCAGACAGGGGCAGGGAGTAGCAATCAGCCCCAGCATTTT.

The CDR3 spells CATSRALSSGQTQYF. CDR3 coding DNA: TGTGCCACCAGCAGAGCCTTGAGTAGCGGGCAGACCCAGTACTTC. This chain joins TRBV15 and TRBJ2-5; 7 bases map to TRBD2. Per germline, CDR1 LNHNV and CDR2 YYDKDF (reference sequence). This CDR3 spans 15 amino acids. J lost 6 bases, V lost 1 base, and 8 bases had no gene match. Full variable domain (remainder filled in from reference TRBV15 and TRBJ2-5): DAMVIQNPRYQVTQFGKPVTLSCSQTLNHNVMYWYQQKSSQAPKLLFHYYDKDFNNEADTPDNFQSRRPNTSFCFLDIRSPGLGDTAMYLCATSRALSSGQTQYFGPGTRLLVL.

The rearrangement links TRBV27 to TRBJ2-1; 13 bases align to TRBD2. Germline CDR1 is MNHEY and CDR2 is SMNVEV (reference sequence). With 5 bases clipped from V and 9 bases from J, the junction kept 7 bases outside the gene matches. The CDR3 runs 15 residues. CDR3 in DNA: TGTGCCAGCAGTCGGGGGACTAGCGGGAAGGTTGAGCAGTTCTTC. It encodes CASSRGTSGKVEQFF.

The gene calls are TRBV6-5 and TRBJ2-4, with 7 bases lining up with TRBD2. Germline V gene data show CDR1 as MNHEY and CDR2 as SVGAGI. The CDR3 has 14 residues. V lost 6 bases and J lost 4; bases outside the gene matches: 6. This CDR3 is CASRPSGGKNIQYF. The CDR3 region has the DNA TGTGCCAGCAGACCTAGCGGAGGAAAAAACATTCAGTACTTC.

This sequence joins TRBV4-2 and TRBJ2-7, with D perhaps TRBD2 (5 bases). Deletions cut 8 bases from V and 2 bases from J, with 16 bases between. The CDR3 contains 14 residues. The V gene's germline CDR1 is LGHNA and CDR2 YNFKEQ. CDR3 loop: CASSLELGTYEQYF. Here the CDR3 DNA reads TGTGCCAGCTCCTTAGAACTAGGCACCTACGAGCAGTACTTC.

In this sample, this clone turned up once. The genes are TRBV9 and TRBJ2-7, with D perhaps matching TRBD1 (7 bases). Per germline, CDR1 SGDLS and CDR2 YYNGEE. V was shortened by 7 bases and J by 3 bases, with 17 bases between the two germline ends. This CDR3 has 14 residues. DNA for the CDR3: TGTGCCAGCCGGGGCGGAGGGGACAGCTACGAGCAGTACTTC. Translating gives CASRGGGDSYEQYF.

This clone occurred once. This rearrangement joins TRBV5-4 to TRBJ1-1; tentative D call: TRBD1 (5 bases). The V and J ends lost 0 bases and 5 bases respectively, with 14 bases between them. From germline, CDR1 is SGHNT and CDR2 YYREEE (reference sequence). This CDR3 has 15 amino acids. This CDR3 is CASSLAGGVLTEAFF. CDR3 coding DNA: TGTGCCAGCAGCTTGGCCGGGGGGGTTCTAACTGAAGCTTTCTTT.

The chain employs TRBV5-1 and TRBJ1-1; D perhaps matches TRBD1 (5 bases). Germline loops: CDR1 SGHRS, CDR2 YFSETQ. The CDR3 runs to 14 residues. The V end lost 3 bases, the J end lost 4 bases, and 13 bases lay between the germline ends. This chain's CDR3 is CASSSGAGGTEAFF. CDR3 DNA: TGCGCCAGCAGCTCCGGTGCGGGGGGCACTGAAGCTTTCTTT.